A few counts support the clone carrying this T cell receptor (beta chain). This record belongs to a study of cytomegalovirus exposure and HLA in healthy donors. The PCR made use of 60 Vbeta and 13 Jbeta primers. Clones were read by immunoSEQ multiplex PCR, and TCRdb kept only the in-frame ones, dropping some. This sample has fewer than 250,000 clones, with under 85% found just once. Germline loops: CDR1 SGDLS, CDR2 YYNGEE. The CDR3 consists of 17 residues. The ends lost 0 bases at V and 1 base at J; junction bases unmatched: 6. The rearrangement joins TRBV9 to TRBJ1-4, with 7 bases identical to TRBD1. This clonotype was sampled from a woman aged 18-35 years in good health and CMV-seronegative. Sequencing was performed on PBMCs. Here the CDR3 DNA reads TGTGCCAGCAGCGTAGGGGGGACAGCCGTAACTAATGAAAAACTGTTTTTT. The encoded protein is CASSVGGTAVTNEKLFF.